The T cell receptor beta chain under discussion was sequenced for a study of T cells in Graves' hyperthyroidism and ophthalmopathy. Study-wide results and limits: Blood also showed most of the thyroid clonotypes that were expanded above 0.001.

This clonotype was seen at least ten times. The antigen is undetermined. Template material for amplifying TCR beta CDR3 regions consisted of RNA transcripts. Primed by the HTBI set, a first-round RT-PCR was run on the TCR CDR3. TCRdb recomputed calls from the multiplex PCR reads with MiXCR, one row per CDR3 protein. In the table there are around 60,000 distinct CDR3 sequences, just under 50% of which are singletons. J gave up 4 bases and V 4 bases, and 5 bases lay outside the gene matches. Germline V lookup: CDR1 SGHRS, CDR2 YFSETQ. This CDR3 is built from 14 residues. The chain couples TRBV5-1 to TRBJ2-5; 9 bases agree with TRBD1. This receptor was taken from a woman aged 25 to 39 with Graves' ophthalmopathy. Source material: blood. The CDR3 nucleotides are TGCGCCAGCAGCCCGGACAGGGGAGGAGAGACCCAGTACTTC. As protein: CASSPDRGGETQYF.